This T cell receptor (beta chain) was recorded in a study of beta chain features in type 1 diabetes (dated by TCRdb to between 2018 and 2020). A note on the overall study: Patients and healthy donors did not differ in mean age, gender distribution, total cell number or subset yield. Whereas all 30 or so donors provided naive and central memory subsets, regulatory and stem cell-like memory subsets were isolated from just 8 patients and roughly eight healthy donors. A total of 85 million to 110 million sorted cells were examined across all samples, and RNA yield correlated strongly with the number of cells per subset. The study compared the TCRB repertoires of sorted circulating CD4+ T cell subsets in recently diagnosed type 1 diabetes patients with those in matched healthy donors.

The investigation overall reported the following: Because the HLA sub-analyses included only small numbers of individuals, any influence of HLA type on TCRB rearrangement was left unresolved. At VDJ recombination sites, patients with type 1 diabetes made fewer insertions and deleted more nucleotides, a pattern implying thymic rearrangement abnormalities. A moderate but significant shortening of TCRB CDR3 length was observed in type 1 diabetes patients in all four CD4+ subsets. Because cDNA was sequenced instead of genomic DNA, activated cells with high expression could be over-represented, although the groups did not differ in activation or CD3 levels. The naive, central memory and regulatory TCRB repertoires appeared to resemble one another more closely among patients than among healthy donors. Shorter templates might be favored by PCR, yet because patient and control samples were amplified and corrected together, any such skew would affect both groups equally.

A single peripheral blood draw of about 120 mL on average was collected from each donor into heparinised tubes. Using a panel that included CD45RO, CCR7, CD25, CD127, CD95 and CD27, naive, central memory, regulatory and stem cell-like memory CD4+ T cells were sorted on a BD FACSAria II. A purity above 98% was achieved for all sorted populations. PBMCs were separated immediately by Lymphoprep density gradient centrifugation and were stained directly, without being cultured. Samples were stained and sorted in pairs, with one healthy donor and one patient per experiment, so that batch effects were minimized. In regard to this clone: It has no known antigen specificity. Base qualities were left out, and no much larger clone turns up one base away.

From cysteine to phenylalanine, the CDR3 is 13 amino acids long. Only the CDR3 region is kept as DNA, spanning 39 bases read in frame from base 1. The germline V end is reduced by 6 bases and the J end by 6 bases; junction bases left unmatched: 3. CDR1 SQVTM and CDR2 ANQGSEA were looked up in the germline V gene. The High Capacity cDNA Reverse Transcription Kit was used to reverse transcribe all of the isolated RNA, meaning that expressed TCRB transcripts were what got sequenced. Deep immunoSEQ sequencing was performed on naive, central memory and regulatory T cell samples, with an average of about 3.6 million total reads per sample. After sorted cells were lysed in RLT buffer, RNA was extracted with DNase-treated RNeasy Micro or Mini kits, with the choice depending on cell number. Each cell subset was processed separately to prevent cross-contamination, with patient and healthy donor samples processed together. The immunoSEQ multiplex PCR was used to amplify TCRB sequences from cDNA, generating 87-bp fragments that spanned the CDR3 region. Sequencing of the amplicons was performed on the Illumina HiSeq platform. The authors processed their data as follows. PCR bias was corrected computationally using synthetic template baselines, and reads within Hamming distance 2 were collapsed, with unmergeable singletons discarded. By aligning reads against IMGT, V, D and J genes, CDR3 length, and insertions or deletions at six rearrangement sites were assigned. Within each subset, clonotype counts were normalized to the number of sorted cells before true diversity and Gini coefficients were calculated with the tcR R package. Repertoire sharing was quantified using the overlap coefficient calculated on TCRB nucleotide sequences. Out-of-frame TCRB sequences from naive cells were analyzed to stand in for the pre-selection repertoire. As stored in TCRdb, this immuneACCESS dataset retains in-frame rearrangements with V and J assigned. A fraction of the clones does not appear; measured against another copy, unresolved V genes explain less than half of the discrepancy, and the remainder lacks a known reason. That table is the source of V, J and clone size, and D and trimming were worked out from the DNA. A total of hundreds of thousands of clones appear in this sample, more than 12% of them only once. The biggest ten clones account for roughly 0.04% of the sample.

Material: naive CD4+ T cells from blood. Per the publication, the cell subset or site label means: true naive CD4+ T cells. This receptor was identified in a man aged 18 to 29 with type 1 diabetes. In this chain, TRBV29-1 is recombined with TRBJ1-5; the central 12 bases match TRBD1. The CDR3 reads CSVRDRGLQPQHF. The nucleotide sequence is TGCAGCGTCCGGGACAGGGGGCTTCAGCCCCAGCATTTT.